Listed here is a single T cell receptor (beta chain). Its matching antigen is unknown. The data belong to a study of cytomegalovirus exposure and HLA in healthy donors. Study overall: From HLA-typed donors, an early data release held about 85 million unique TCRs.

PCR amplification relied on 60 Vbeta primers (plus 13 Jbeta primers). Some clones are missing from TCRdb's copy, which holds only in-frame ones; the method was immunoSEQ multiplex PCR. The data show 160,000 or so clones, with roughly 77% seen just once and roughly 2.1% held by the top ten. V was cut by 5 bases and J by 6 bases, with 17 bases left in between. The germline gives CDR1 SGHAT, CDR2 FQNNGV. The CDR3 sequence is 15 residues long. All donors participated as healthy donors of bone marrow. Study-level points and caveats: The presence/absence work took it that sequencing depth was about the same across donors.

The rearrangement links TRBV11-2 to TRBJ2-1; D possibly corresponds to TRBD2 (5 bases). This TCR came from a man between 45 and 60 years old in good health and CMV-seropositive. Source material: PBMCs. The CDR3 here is CASSNNLGVGNEQFF. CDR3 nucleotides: TGTGCCAGCAGCAATAACCTGGGAGTTGGCAATGAGCAGTTCTTC. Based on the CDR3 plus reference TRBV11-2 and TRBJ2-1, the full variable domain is EAGVAQSPRYKIIEKRQSVAFWCNPISGHATLYWYQQILGQGPKLLIQFQNNGVVDDSQLPKDRFSAERLKGVDSTLKIQPAKLEDSAVYLCASSNNLGVGNEQFFGPGTRLTVL.